This T cell receptor beta chain was sequenced during a study of PD-1 blockade in classical Hodgkin lymphoma. Whole-study context: It was nivolumab at 3 mg/kg, given intravenously every 2 weeks, that patients received.

Deletions cut 1 base from V and 1 base from J, with 5 bases between. CDR1 and CDR2 from the germline V gene are SGHRS and YFSETQ. The CDR3 is 13 amino acids. Points from the study as a whole: Newly diagnosed patients had baseline TCR diversity that was reportedly lower than that of healthy donors. CD4+ TCR diversity, unlike CD8+, rose significantly by C4D1. Exclusion applied to patients who initiated nivolumab less than 1 year following ASCT.

The time point was: cycle 4 day 1 (C4D1), after more than 5 weeks of nivolumab. Brentuximab vedotin exposure varied, and every patient relapsed after autologous stem cell transplantation. Using magnetic negative selection, the CD4+ T cells were separated out of thawed PBMCs. A note on this clone: What it recognizes is unknown.

The assay was immunoSEQ multiplex PCR, and TCRdb's table has in-frame clones only and misses some. Altogether around 9,800 clones are present, roughly 80% being singletons, with the ten largest covering less than 6%. The rearrangement joins TRBV5-1 to TRBJ1-1; perhaps TRBD1 as D (5 bases). The source of this sequence is a human donor with classical Hodgkin lymphoma. The starting material was CD4+ T cells from blood, obtained before the fourth cycle of nivolumab. In nucleotides, the CDR3 is TGCGCCAGCAGCTTGACAGGGAACACTGAAGCTTTCTTT. Translation gives CASSLTGNTEAFF.